A single T cell receptor beta chain is shown here with its context. Its antigen is currently unknown. One end of the junction varies from germline; a read error may be responsible. These data are taken from a study of cytomegalovirus exposure and HLA in healthy donors. Regarding the study as a whole: Earlier findings revealed that most TCR beta V segments proved productive either about 90% or about 30% of the time.

The PCR had 60 Vbeta and 13 Jbeta primers. Method: immunoSEQ multiplex PCR; TCRdb's copy keeps in-frame clones and lacks some. The repertoire holds approximately 180,000 clones, with 80% as singletons. The CDR3 is 15 amino acids. Germline assignment: CDR1 WNHNN and CDR2 SYGVQD (reference sequence). J is TRBJ1-1 and V is TRBV10-1; D uncertain. This TCR came from a man in his thirties or forties in good health and CMV-seropositive. The sequencing sample was made of PBMCs. In DNA, the CDR3 is TGCGCCGGCAGTGAGTCTTTGGGCAGCAACACTGAAGCTTTCTTT. Translated: CAGSESLGSNTEAFF.